This T cell receptor (beta chain) originates from a study of cytomegalovirus exposure and HLA in healthy donors. General observations from the study: Productive rates of about 87% or about 30% were seen for most TCR beta V segments in an earlier analysis. Immune exposure data for these donors was limited to CMV serostatus. Researchers catalogued approximately 170 TCR beta chains as cytomegalovirus-associated.

A note on this clone: Its antigen is not known.

This CDR3 comprises 15 residues. Germline V gives CDR1 MNHNS, CDR2 SASEGT. Losses at the gene ends were 6 bases for V and 5 bases for J; bases not matched to a gene: 9. PCR employed 60 Vbeta and 13 Jbeta primers. Clones were read by immunoSEQ multiplex PCR, and TCRdb kept only the in-frame ones, dropping some. The profile shows some 110,000 clones, 9.5% to 15% of them singletons. This sequence joins TRBV6-1 and TRBJ1-4, with TRBD1 identical over 7 bases. This receptor was obtained from a man in his forties in good health and CMV-seropositive. Sequencing used PBMCs. CDR3: CASREPGQSNEKLFF. The CDR3 coding sequence is TGTGCCAGCAGGGAACCGGGACAGTCAAATGAAAAACTGTTTTTT.